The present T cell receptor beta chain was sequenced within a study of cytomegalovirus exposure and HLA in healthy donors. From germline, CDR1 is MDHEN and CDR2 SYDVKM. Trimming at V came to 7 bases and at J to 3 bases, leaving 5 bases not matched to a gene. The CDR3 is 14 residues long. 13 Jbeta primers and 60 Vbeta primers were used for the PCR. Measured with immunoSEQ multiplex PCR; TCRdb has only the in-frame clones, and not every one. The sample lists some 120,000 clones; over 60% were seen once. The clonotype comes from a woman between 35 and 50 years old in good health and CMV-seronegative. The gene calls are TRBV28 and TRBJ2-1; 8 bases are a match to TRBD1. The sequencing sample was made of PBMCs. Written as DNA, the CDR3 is TGTGCCAGCACACGGACAGGGCGCTACAATGAGCAGTTCTTC. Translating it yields CASTRTGRYNEQFF.